This note documents a single TCR beta chain sequence. According to the study, TCR beta libraries were built with iRepertoire HTBI primers and CDR3-region Arm-PCR. TCRdb redid the calling of the multiplex PCR reads with MiXCR, one entry per CDR3 protein. The table shows 680,000 or so distinct CDR3 sequences, with under 20% occurring only once. The data belong to a study of regulatory T cells in long-lasting Graves disease. Time point in this sample: newly diagnosed GD, antithyroid drugs for less than 3 months. Extracted PBMC RNA gave rise to the TCR library. This CDR3 spans 16 amino acids. Germline CDR1 reads SGHTA; CDR2 reads FQGNSA. The trim removed 8 bases at V and 7 bases at J, leaving 17 bases unmatched. Another study also made use of these data, one on T cells in Graves' hyperthyroidism and ophthalmopathy.

The sequences come from peripheral blood mononuclear cells (PBMCs), collected at new diagnosis, from a patient treated with antithyroid drugs. The chain employs TRBV7-2 and TRBJ1-5; 7 bases agree with TRBD1. The origin of this receptor is a woman in her twenties or thirties with Graves disease. The CDR3 spells CASVFTGTAIGQPQHF. CDR3 bases: TGTGCCAGCGTATTTACCGGGACAGCGATCGGGCAGCCCCAGCATTTT. The full variable domain, completed using reference TRBV7-2 and TRBJ1-5, is GAGVSQSPSNKVTEKGKDVELRCDPISGHTALYWYRQSLGQGLEFLIYFQGNSAPDKSGLPSDRFSAERTGGSVSTLTIQRTQQEDSAVYLCASVFTGTAIGQPQHFGDGTRLSIL.